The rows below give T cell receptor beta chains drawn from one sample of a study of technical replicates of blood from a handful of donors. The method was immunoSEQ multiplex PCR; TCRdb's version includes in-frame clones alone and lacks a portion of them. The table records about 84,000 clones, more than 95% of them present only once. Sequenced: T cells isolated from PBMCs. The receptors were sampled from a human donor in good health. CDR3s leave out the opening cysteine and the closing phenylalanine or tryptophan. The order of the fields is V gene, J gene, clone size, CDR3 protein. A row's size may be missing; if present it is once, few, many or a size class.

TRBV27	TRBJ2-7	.	ASSLKLLAGGLYEQY
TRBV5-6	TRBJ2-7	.	ASSFLASYEQY
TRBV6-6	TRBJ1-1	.	ASSFFNLNTEAF
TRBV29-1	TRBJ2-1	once	SGTLASPGNEQF
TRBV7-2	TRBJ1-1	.	AGGRLMNTEAF
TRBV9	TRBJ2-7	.	ASSVHPIGVAGSYEQY
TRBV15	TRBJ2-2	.	ATMPRAGNTGELF
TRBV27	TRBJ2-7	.	ASSRGGVVNSYEQY
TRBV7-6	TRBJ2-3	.	ASSSSEFSTDTQY
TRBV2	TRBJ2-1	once	ASKSQGVNEQF
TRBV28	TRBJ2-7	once	ASSAYRDRSYEQY
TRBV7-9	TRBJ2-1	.	ASSVGQGNEQF
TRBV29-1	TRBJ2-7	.	SVRLAAYEQY
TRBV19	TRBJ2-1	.	ATRTGYEQF
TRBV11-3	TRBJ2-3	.	ASSQGQPSTDTQY
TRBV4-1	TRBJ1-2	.	ASSRPTGMDGYT
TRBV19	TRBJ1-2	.	ASSAKTGVPGYT
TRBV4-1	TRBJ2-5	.	ASSQGSGEETQY
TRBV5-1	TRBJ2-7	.	ASTSGVSPRGHEQY
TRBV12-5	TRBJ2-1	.	ASGLAGGHEQF
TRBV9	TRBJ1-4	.	ASRADRGPNEKLF
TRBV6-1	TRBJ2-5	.	ASFLVETQY
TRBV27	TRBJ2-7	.	ASSLSTGYSYEQY
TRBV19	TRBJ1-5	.	ASRNDRGNQPQH
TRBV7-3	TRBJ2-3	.	ASSASGGRIPDTQY
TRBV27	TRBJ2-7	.	ASSSVTTGYEQY
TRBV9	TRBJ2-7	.	ASSVEGGNPYEQY
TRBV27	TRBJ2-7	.	ASSPTPWGQGYEQY
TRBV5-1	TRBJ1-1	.	ASSLLRGQGEETEAF
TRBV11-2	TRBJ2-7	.	ASSFSAGSYEQY
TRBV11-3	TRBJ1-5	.	ASYFDRGNVQPQH
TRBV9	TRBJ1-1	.	ASSVGGGWDTEAF
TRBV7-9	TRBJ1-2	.	ASSLEAGLGPNYGYT
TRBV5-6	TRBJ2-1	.	ASSLVWRGGVPSYNEQF
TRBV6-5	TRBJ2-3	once	ASRSSSVSDTQY
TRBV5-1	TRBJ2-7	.	ASSPSLASYEQY
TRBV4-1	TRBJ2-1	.	ASSSIAGGTNNEQF
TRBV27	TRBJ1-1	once	ASSLSRPALGNTEAF
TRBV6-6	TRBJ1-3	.	ASAVAGNTIY
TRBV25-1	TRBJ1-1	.	ASTRTANTEAF
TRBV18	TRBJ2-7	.	ASRSQGTAVEQY
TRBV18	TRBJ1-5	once	ASSVTYRVDQPQH
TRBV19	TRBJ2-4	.	ASSVRGRRNIQY
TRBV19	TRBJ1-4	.	ASSPVDLREKLF
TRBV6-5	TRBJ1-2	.	ASSTTGYGYT
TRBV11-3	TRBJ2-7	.	ASSPDRGLSYEQY
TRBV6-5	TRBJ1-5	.	ASSSGQASNQPQH
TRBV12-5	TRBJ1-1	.	ASGPVNRNTEAF
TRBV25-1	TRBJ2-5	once	ASSEGAGTGAETQY
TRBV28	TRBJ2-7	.	ASSSQRRQY
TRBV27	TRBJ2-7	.	ASLQGYEQY
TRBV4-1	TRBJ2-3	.	ASSQDDGGVGTDTQY